The 10 T cell receptor beta chains presented below share a single source sample, sequenced in a study of blood T cells in healthy people across ages. A sample-barcoded 5' primer and a J-beta primer mix were used in a second PCR of roughly 6 to 11 cycles. TCRdb passed the 5' RACE reads through MiXCR, listing each CDR3 protein once. The sample lists around 700,000 distinct CDR3 sequences, roughly 25% seen once, with under 9.5% in the top ten. The data also belong to a second study, concerning T cells of mothers and their children.

The sample was blood. These receptors originate from a boy aged 5-17 years in good health.

In this sample, this clonotype turned up a few times. The V call is TRBV7-9, the J call TRBJ2-1; D gene ambiguous. In germline, CDR1 is SEHNR, CDR2 FQNEAQ (reference sequence). V gave up 1 base and J gave up 0 bases, with 16 bases separating them. This CDR3 spans 18 amino acids. This CDR3 is CASSLGRSEQSSYNEQFF. Written as DNA, the CDR3 is TGTGCCAGCAGCTTAGGGCGGTCGGAGCAAAGCTCCTACAATGAGCAGTTCTTC. Based on the CDR3 plus reference TRBV7-9 and TRBJ2-1, the full variable domain is DTGVSQNPRHKITKRGQNVTFRCDPISEHNRLYWYRQTLGQGPEFLTYFQNEAQLEKSRLLSDRFSAERPKGSFSTLEIQRTEQGDSAMYLCASSLGRSEQSSYNEQFFGPGTRLTVL.

The chain combines TRBV12-3 or TRBV12-4 with TRBJ2-4, with D uncertain. The germline V and J ends were trimmed by 7 bases and 9 bases, with 19 bases remaining between them. The CDR3 consists of 14 residues. CDR3 amino acids: CASTRPPNSPIQYF. CDR3 in DNA: TGTGCCAGCACCCGGCCACCCAACTCTCCCATTCAGTACTTC.

This clonotype has just a few counts. This chain uses TRBV29-1 with TRBJ2-5; no clear D gene. Trimming left V 5 bases short and J 1 base short, with 11 bases between. CDR1 SQVTM and CDR2 ANQGSEA come from the germline V gene. The CDR3 contains 13 residues. In DNA, the CDR3 is TGCAGCGTTAAGGGCCGACTCCAAGAGACCCAGTACTTC. Translation: CSVKGRLQETQYF. The entire variable domain, with the rest obtained from reference TRBV29-1 and TRBJ2-5, is as follows: SAVISQKPSRDICQRGTSLTIQCQVDSQVTMMFWYRQQPGQSLTLIATANQGSEATYESGFVIDKFPISRPNLTFSTLTVSNMSPEDSSIYLCSVKGRLQETQYFGPGTRLLVL.

V is TRBV24-1 and J is TRBJ2-7; D ambiguous. The CDR3 totals 13 residues. Trimming took 4 bases from V and 0 from J, leaving 6 bases between them. Germline V lookup: CDR1 KGHDR, CDR2 SFDVKD. CDR3 region: CATSEGGSYEQYF. DNA for the CDR3: TGTGCCACCAGTGAGGGCGGCTCCTACGAGCAGTACTTC.

Remarks on this clonotype: Germline is not matched at one junction end, which may reflect a read error. The rearrangement uses TRBV29-1 and TRBJ1-2; D unclear. Per germline, CDR1 SQVTM and CDR2 ANQGSEA. The length of the CDR3 is 12 residues. CDR3 region: CSVEDGVDGHTF. The DNA of the CDR3 is TGCAGCGTTGAAGACGGGGTTGATGGCCACACCTTC.

The gene calls are TRBV29-1 and TRBJ1-5; D not resolved. Trimming took off 2 bases at V and 1 base at J, with 6 bases between the two ends. Germline CDR1 and CDR2: SQVTM and ANQGSEA. The CDR3 has 13 amino acids. The CDR3 is CSVEPGSNQPQHF. In nucleotides, the CDR3 is TGCAGCGTTGAACCGGGGAGCAATCAGCCCCAGCATTTT.

This clonotype was counted between two and nine times. This chain joins TRBV29-1 and TRBJ2-5; D not resolved. The germline V gene encodes CDR1 SQVTM and CDR2 ANQGSEA. This CDR3 has 12 residues. V dropped 8 bases and J dropped 5 bases, with 15 bases sitting between them. CDR3 nucleotides: TGCAGCCTCGTCGATGGGATGGAGACCCAGTACTTC. This gives the protein CSLVDGMETQYF.

This clonotype appeared a few times. Here the CDR3 reads CASSPGTGPHEQYF. The CDR3 DNA reads TGTGCCAGCAGCCCCGGGACAGGTCCCCACGAGCAGTACTTC. This chain links TRBV7-9 with TRBJ2-7, with TRBD1 matching 8 bases. In germline, CDR1 is SEHNR, CDR2 FQNEAQ (reference sequence). The trim removed 5 bases at V and 5 bases at J, leaving 8 bases unmatched. The CDR3 runs to 14 residues.

The V gene is TRBV7-9, the J gene TRBJ2-1; D possibly corresponds to TRBD2 (6 bases). Germline CDR1 and CDR2: SEHNR and FQNEAQ (reference sequence). V was shortened by 2 bases and J by 8 bases, with 16 bases between the two germline ends. The CDR3 runs 15 residues. The DNA of the CDR3 is TGTGCCAGCAGCTTACTGGAGGGCCCGGGGGATGAGCAGTTCTTC. Its protein is CASSLLEGPGDEQFF.

The rearrangement joins TRBV7-2 to TRBJ1-1; D possibly corresponds to TRBD1 (5 bases). Germline CDR1 reads SGHTA; CDR2 reads FQGNSA. The CDR3 runs to 14 residues. Trimming left V 5 bases short and J 2 bases short, with 12 bases between. The CDR3 bases are TGTGCCAGCAGCAACCTAAGGGGAAACACTGAAGCTTTCTTT. Protein product: CASSNLRGNTEAFF.